Listed below are T cell receptor beta chains from one sample, sequenced in a study of response to subunit inactivated influenza vaccine. TCRdb itself ran the RT-PCR reads through MiXCR, one entry per CDR3 protein. The repertoire holds around 750,000 distinct CDR3 sequences, with roughly 20% as singletons. The sample in question was PBMCs from blood, obtained more than 4 days after vaccination. These receptors all come from a man in his fifties or sixties who received an inactivated influenza vaccine. Each CDR3 is given without its conserved first and last residue. Only part of the rows carry a size: once, few, many, or a class if the clone is expanded.

TRBJ2-3 12 TRBV12-3/TRBV12-4 many ASSLAVAGDTQY
TRBJ2-1 13 TRBV7-8 - ASSPPDRSVNEQF
TRBJ2-7 13 TRBV20-1 many SASLRGLAPYEQY
TRBJ1-1 13 TRBV9 - ASSEGDISNTEAF
TRBJ2-2 12 TRBV20-1 - SASGLANTGELF
TRBJ2-3 9 TRBV12-3/TRBV12-4 - ASSSGGRKY
TRBJ2-5 12 TRBV4-2 many ASSRRTDKETQY
TRBJ2-7 13 TRBV9 - ASSVDGTSGTEQY
TRBJ2-5 14 TRBV12-3/TRBV12-4 - ASRSGGRATQETQY
TRBJ2-7 11 TRBV10-3 - AIQPGPTYEQY
TRBJ1-4 12 TRBV9 few ASSVGTVNEKLF
TRBJ2-2 8 TRBV23-1 - AGDTGELF
TRBJ2-7 14 TRBV7-2 few ASSLAKVAGAYEQY
TRBJ2-3 13 TRBV7-9 - ASSLSIELTDTQY
TRBJ1-2 12 TRBV6-5 - ASSSPGGYDGYT
TRBJ2-7 13 TRBV18 - ASSPNSDRGYEQY
TRBJ2-4 11 TRBV2 - ASSESGENIQY
TRBJ2-3 15 TRBV4-1 - ASSRQGILTSTDTQY
TRBJ2-1 12 TRBV7-3 once ASSLTGSIPEQF
TRBJ2-2 14 TRBV20-1 many SAQTQPGQGTGELF
TRBJ2-1 13 TRBV7-2 - ASSLVARGYNEQF
TRBJ1-6 11 TRBV12-3/TRBV12-4 many ASSLGGDSPLH
TRBJ1-2 11 TRBV7-2 - ASSFANTDGYT
TRBJ1-6 13 TRBV20-1 once SANSDEGRNSPLH
TRBJ2-3 14 TRBV12-3/TRBV12-4 many ASSFSSRPSTDTQY
TRBJ2-7 12 TRBV7-2 - ASSPTGTSGEQY
TRBJ1-2 12 TRBV5-1 - ASSLVQGASGYT
TRBJ2-2 13 TRBV30 few AWSVGLGVTGELF
TRBJ2-2 13 TRBV18 - ASSSLQGGTGELF
TRBJ1-1 11 TRBV4-3 many ASSQGGITEAF
TRBJ2-1 15 TRBV11-2 once ASSPSTNRERAWEQF
TRBJ1-1 12 TRBV20-1 - SARMPGATTEAF
TRBJ2-7 13 TRBV5-1 few ASSLDGGAFDEQY
TRBJ2-5 12 TRBV29-1 - SAPPRSETETQY
TRBJ2-3 13 TRBV7-9 - ASTRQEASTDTQY
TRBJ2-3 15 TRBV6-2/TRBV6-3 once ASSYSTDRARPDTQY
TRBJ1-1 11 TRBV7-2 - ASSLRTGREAF
TRBJ1-2 13 TRBV12-5 few ASGLHGTGNYGYT
TRBJ2-7 13 TRBV5-4 - ASSLGQGDPYEQY
TRBJ2-1 12 TRBV5-8 - ASSLRREYNEQF
TRBJ1-5 13 TRBV20-1 - SARAREGGNQPQH
TRBJ2-3 11 TRBV29-1 many SVFSGDTDTQY
TRBJ1-1 13 TRBV5-1 - ASSLGPDYGTEAF